The 32 T cell receptor beta chains in this list originate from one sample, sequenced in a study of blood T cell repertoires in COVID-19. Libraries were prepared by immunoSEQ multiplex PCR; TCRdb keeps only in-frame clonotypes and omits some of them. The sample records around 78,000 clones, more than 60% being singletons. Sequencing used peripheral blood. These TCRs come from a human donor in a cohort sampled during active COVID-19.

The V call is TRBV10-3, the J call TRBJ2-7; TRBD1 is a possible D gene (6 bases). V was cut by 6 bases and J by 5 bases, with 17 bases left in between. From germline, CDR1 is ENHRY and CDR2 SYGVKD. The CDR3 is 14 residues long. CDR3 nucleotide sequence: TGTGCCATCAGCGACCGGACAGAAGCTCACGAGCAGTACTTC. Translation: CAISDRTEAHEQYF.

The chain is built from TRBV3-1 (or the pseudogene TRBV3-2) and TRBJ1-4; 8 bases line up with TRBD1. The CDR3 consists of 15 residues. CDR1 and CDR2 from the germline V gene are LGHDT and YNNKEL (reference sequence). With 3 bases clipped from V and 5 bases from J, the junction kept 5 bases outside the gene matches. As DNA, the CDR3 is TGTGCCAGCAGCCACTTCAGGACAGGGAATGAAAAACTGTTTTTT. This encodes CASSHFRTGNEKLFF.

The chain employs TRBV7-2 and TRBJ1-6; TRBD1 aligns across 7 bases. Unmatched junction bases numbered 7, after V lost 1 base and J lost 4 bases. This CDR3 spans 17 amino acids. Germline-derived CDR1 and CDR2 are SGHTA and FQGNSA. The CDR3 sequence: CASSLDLDRPYNSPLHF. The CDR3 DNA reads TGTGCCAGCAGCTTAGACCTGGACAGGCCGTATAATTCACCCCTCCACTTT.

The chain recombines TRBV5-1 with TRBJ1-3; D remains ambiguous. CDR3 length: 14 residues. Germline loops: CDR1 SGHRS, CDR2 YFSETQ. Trimming left V 4 bases short and J 5 bases short, with 13 bases between. Here the CDR3 reads CASSTGLGRNTIYF. CDR3 coding DNA: TGCGCCAGCAGCACCGGACTGGGAAGAAACACCATATATTTT.

The V gene is TRBV4-2, the J gene TRBJ2-7; D is uncertain. This CDR3 has 12 amino acids. Trimming left V 1 base short and J 7 bases short, with 8 bases between. CDR1 is LGHNA, CDR2 YNFKEQ, per germline. CDR3 sequence reads: CASSQGAWEQYF. Written as DNA, the CDR3 is TGTGCCAGCAGCCAAGGAGCGTGGGAGCAGTACTTC.

As for this clone: In the same sample, other DNA sequences code for this CDR3. V is TRBV7-2 and J is TRBJ2-5; 9 bases fit TRBD2. Germline CDR1 reads SGHTA; CDR2 reads FQGNSA. Trimming took 0 bases from V and 2 from J; bases not matched to a gene: 4. This CDR3 spans 16 amino acids. CDR3 DNA sequence: TGTGCCAGCAGCTTAGCGCTAGCGGGGTCACAAGAGACCCAGTACTTC. It is translated as CASSLALAGSQETQYF.

The CDR3 bases are TGCGCCAGCAGCTTGAACCAGGGGGCCGTCTACAATGAGCAGTTCTTC. It specifies CASSLNQGAVYNEQFF. V usage is TRBV5-1 and J usage is TRBJ2-1; 8 nucleotides align to TRBD1. This CDR3 contains 16 residues. V was pared by 1 base and J by 3 bases, with 6 bases of the junction left unmatched. CDR1 and CDR2 (germline): SGHRS, YFSETQ.

The rearrangement joins TRBV30 to TRBJ1-5; D may be TRBD1 (5 bases). The CDR3 extends over 13 amino acids. The germline CDR1 and CDR2 sequences are GTSNPN and SVGIG (reference sequence). Trimming cost V 5 bases and J 4 bases, with 12 bases left between them. The CDR3 DNA reads as TGTGCCTGGGGTAGGGGTTTAAATCAGCCCCAGCATTTT. Protein product: CAWGRGLNQPQHF.

The chain's CDR3 is CASSLDRTVNYEQYF. DNA for the CDR3: TGTGCCAGCAGCTTAGATAGGACAGTAAACTACGAGCAGTACTTC. The rearrangement links TRBV11-2 to TRBJ2-7, with a tentative D call TRBD1 (6 bases). Per the germline V gene, CDR1 is SGHAT and CDR2 is FQNNGV. This CDR3 region has 15 residues. The germline V and J ends were trimmed by 0 bases and 3 bases, with 12 bases remaining between them.

V usage is TRBV7-2 and J usage is TRBJ2-7; the match to TRBD1 covers 8 bases. This CDR3 is built from 16 residues. CDR1 and CDR2 from the germline V gene are SGHTA and FQGNSA. With V trimmed by 5 bases and J by 3 bases, 12 bases remained unmatched. This chain's CDR3 is CASSQSPGTGVYEQYF. Written as DNA, the CDR3 is TGTGCCAGCAGCCAATCCCCCGGGACAGGTGTCTACGAGCAGTACTTC.

V and J are TRBV30 and TRBJ2-7, with D possibly being TRBD2 (6 bases). CDR1 is GTSNPN and CDR2 is SVGIG in the germline V gene (reference sequence). The CDR3 is 14 residues long. V was clipped by 4 bases and J by 0 bases, with 13 bases between them. The chain's CDR3 is CAWKRWGDSYEQYF. DNA of the CDR3: TGTGCCTGGAAACGGTGGGGGGACTCCTACGAGCAGTACTTC.

This chain joins TRBV7-6 and TRBJ2-3; D possibly corresponds to TRBD1 (5 bases). CDR1 is SGHVS and CDR2 is FNYEAQ in the germline V gene. The V end was cut by 3 bases, the J end by 0 bases, with 10 bases between. CDR3 size: 15 residues. The CDR3 loop is CASSFHPGSTDTQYF. Here the CDR3 DNA reads TGTGCCAGCAGCTTCCACCCAGGGAGCACAGATACGCAGTATTTT.

The V and J genes are TRBV5-1 and TRBJ1-1; TRBD1 is a possible D gene (5 bases). CDR3 size: 12 residues. The V gene lost 2 bases and the J gene lost 8 bases, with 10 bases spanning the gap. CDR1 and CDR2 from the germline V gene are SGHRS and YFSETQ. DNA of the CDR3: TGCGCCAGCAGCTTTCAGGGTTGGGAAGCTTTCTTT. Translated, it gives CASSFQGWEAFF.

The V call is TRBV3-1 (or the pseudogene TRBV3-2), the J call TRBJ2-5, with D possibly being TRBD1 (6 bases). Germline CDR1 reads LGHDT; CDR2 reads YNNKEL (reference sequence). This CDR3 region has 16 residues. V was shortened by 4 bases and J by 1 base, with 16 bases between the two germline ends. CDR3 sequence: CASSRLRDTLQETQYF. Here the CDR3 DNA reads TGTGCCAGCAGCCGACTCCGGGACACACTCCAAGAGACCCAGTACTTC.

Only one count was recorded for this clone. The chain uses TRBV10-3 and TRBJ2-7; weak D call: TRBD1 (5 bases). Trimming took 2 bases from V and 0 from J, leaving 8 bases between them. The germline gives CDR1 ENHRY, CDR2 SYGVKD. The CDR3 is 14 residues long. CDR3 amino acids: CAISEARASYEQYF. CDR3 nucleotides: TGTGCCATCAGTGAGGCCAGGGCCTCCTACGAGCAGTACTTC.

This clone was counted only a few times. The chain carries TRBV6-5 and TRBJ2-2; D perhaps matches TRBD1 (6 bases). In germline, CDR1 is MNHEY, CDR2 SVGAGI. Trimming left V 6 bases short and J 1 base short, with 9 bases between. CDR3 length: 14 residues. The CDR3: CASSRGQNTGELFF. DNA for the CDR3: TGTGCCAGCAGCCGGGGACAGAACACCGGGGAGCTGTTTTTT.

J is TRBJ2-7 and V is TRBV29-1, with TRBD1 matching 8 bases. This CDR3 is built from 13 residues. The V gene end was trimmed by 6 bases and the J gene end by 6 bases; junction bases not matched to a gene: 10. Germline V gives CDR1 SQVTM, CDR2 ANQGSEA. The CDR3 bases are TGCAGCGTCCAGACAGGGGAGTTGGGCGAGCAGTACTTC. Translated, it gives CSVQTGELGEQYF.

The V and J genes are TRBV7-2 and TRBJ1-6; no firm D call. The CDR3 sequence is 15 residues long. V was shortened by 1 base and J by 5 bases, with 9 bases between the two germline ends. CDR1 SGHTA and CDR2 FQGNSA come from the germline V gene. The CDR3 DNA follows: TGTGCCAGCAGCTTAGGCCAGTATAATAATTCACCCCTCCACTTT. Translated: CASSLGQYNNSPLHF.

J is TRBJ1-4 and V is TRBV5-1, with TRBD1 matching over 10 bases. CDR1 SGHRS and CDR2 YFSETQ come from the germline V gene. Trimming took 0 bases from V and 8 from J; bases not matched to a gene: 7. The CDR3 is 16 amino acids. The DNA of the CDR3 is TGCGCCAGCAGCTTGGCCGGGGGACAGGGGCAGGAAAAACTGTTTTTT. Encoded protein: CASSLAGGQGQEKLFF.

This clone was seen a few times. V is TRBV7-9 and J is TRBJ2-2, with D possibly being TRBD1 (5 bases). This CDR3 is 14 amino acids long. The germline CDR1 and CDR2 sequences are SEHNR and FQNEAQ (reference sequence). The V end was cut by 5 bases, the J end by 5 bases, with 12 bases between. As DNA, the CDR3 is TGTGCCAGCAGCGTGGCAGGGCAAACCGGGGAGCTGTTTTTT. Translating it yields CASSVAGQTGELFF.

The rearrangement uses TRBV9 and TRBJ2-7; D perhaps matches TRBD1 (6 bases). The CDR3 loop spans 14 amino acids. CDR1 is SGDLS and CDR2 is YYNGEE in the germline V gene. V lost 0 bases to trimming and J lost 3 bases, with 10 bases between them. Written as DNA, the CDR3 is TGTGCCAGCAGCGTAGGGGGGCCATACTACGAGCAGTACTTC. This codes for CASSVGGPYYEQYF.

For this clone: Other DNA sequences in the sample encode the same CDR3. V is TRBV2 and J is TRBJ1-1, with D perhaps matching TRBD1 (5 bases). V lost 5 bases to trimming and J lost 1 base, with 8 bases between them. Germline assignment: CDR1 SNHLY and CDR2 FYNNEI. CDR3 size: 13 residues. CDR3 loop: CASSTDRNTEAFF. The CDR3 DNA sequence: TGTGCCAGCAGTACAGACAGGAACACTGAAGCTTTCTTT.

The table lists this clone with a few counts. The rearrangement uses TRBV5-4 and TRBJ1-1, with D perhaps matching TRBD1 (5 bases). The CDR3 runs to 14 residues. Germline V CDR1 and CDR2: SGHNT, YYREEE (reference sequence). Trimming cost V 4 bases and J 10 bases, with 20 bases left between them. DNA of the CDR3: TGTGCCAGCAGCCGAACCGGGACGGGAGTGGGAGCTTTCTTT. It yields the protein CASSRTGTGVGAFF.

The rearrangement joins TRBV6-1 to TRBJ1-2; the match to TRBD1 covers 9 bases. Germline V CDR1 and CDR2: MNHNS, SASEGT. The CDR3 runs to 16 residues. With V trimmed by 1 base and J by 4 bases, 7 bases remained unmatched. The CDR3 is CASSEDWTGAGYGYTF. The DNA of the CDR3 is TGTGCCAGCAGTGAAGATTGGACAGGGGCGGGCTATGGCTACACCTTC.

This rearrangement joins TRBV19 to TRBJ1-2; 12 bases map to TRBD1. CDR1 and CDR2 from the germline V gene are LNHDA and SQIVND (reference sequence). This CDR3 is 17 amino acids long. The trim removed 6 bases at V and 6 bases at J, leaving 14 bases unmatched. CDR3 loop: CASSQSGTGGLRNGYTF. DNA for the CDR3: TGTGCCAGTAGCCAATCCGGGACAGGGGGCCTTCGCAATGGCTACACCTTC.

V gene TRBV9 combines with J gene TRBJ1-1; D is unclear. CDR3 length equals 15 residues. Trimming removed 3 bases from V and 0 bases from J, with 12 bases in between. Germline V gene lookup returns CDR1 SGDLS and CDR2 YYNGEE. CDR3 region: CASSAEVLMNTEAFF. DNA of the CDR3: TGTGCCAGCAGCGCAGAGGTCCTAATGAACACTGAAGCTTTCTTT.

V gene TRBV19 combines with J gene TRBJ2-3; 9 bases map to TRBD1. V dropped 5 bases and J dropped 1; count of bases not matched to a gene: 7. Germline V gives CDR1 LNHDA, CDR2 SQIVND (reference sequence). The CDR3 sequence is 16 residues long. The CDR3 sequence is CASSARQGEGTDTQYF. The CDR3 nucleotides are TGTGCCAGTAGTGCCCGACAGGGGGAGGGCACAGATACGCAGTATTTT. The full variable domain, rest sourced from reference TRBV19 and TRBJ2-3, is DGGITQSPKYLFRKEGQNVTLSCEQNLNHDAMYWYRQDPGQGLRLIYYSQIVNDFQKGDIAEGYSVSREKKESFPLTVTSAQKNPTAFYLCASSARQGEGTDTQYFGPGTRLTVL.

The gene calls are TRBV5-1 and TRBJ2-7; TRBD2 agrees at 9 bases. The ends lost 4 bases at V and 0 bases at J; junction bases unmatched: 8. The length of the CDR3 is 16 residues. Germline CDR1 reads SGHRS; CDR2 reads YFSETQ. CDR3: CASSPTSGYLSYEQYF. CDR3 sequence (DNA): TGCGCCAGCAGCCCGACTAGCGGCTACCTCTCCTACGAGCAGTACTTC.

The rearrangement links TRBV10-2 to TRBJ1-2, with no clear D. CDR3 length: 13 amino acids. The V gene lost 1 base and the J gene lost 5 bases, with 8 bases spanning the gap. Germline assignment: CDR1 WSHSY and CDR2 SAAADI. This CDR3 is CASSELADYGYTF. CDR3 sequence (DNA): TGCGCCAGCAGTGAGTTGGCAGATTATGGCTACACCTTC.

The chain recombines TRBV7-2 with TRBJ2-7; weak D call: TRBD1 (6 bases). This CDR3 comprises 17 residues. The germline V gene encodes CDR1 SGHTA and CDR2 FQGNSA. Trimming pared 5 bases from V and 2 bases from J, leaving 22 bases between. This CDR3 reads CASSTFWTDTRAYEQYF. CDR3 nucleotide sequence: TGTGCCAGCAGCACATTCTGGACAGATACGAGAGCCTACGAGCAGTACTTC.

This chain connects TRBV2 to TRBJ1-1, with a weak D call TRBD1 (5 bases). The CDR3 contains 14 residues. The germline V and J ends were trimmed by 2 bases and 0 bases, with 7 bases remaining between them. CDR1 SNHLY and CDR2 FYNNEI come from the germline V gene. This CDR3 is CASSERTLNTEAFF. CDR3 nucleotides: TGTGCCAGCAGTGAAAGGACACTGAACACTGAAGCTTTCTTT.

The chain has TRBV28 and TRBJ2-7; D remains ambiguous. This CDR3 is built from 13 residues. The germline gives CDR1 MDHEN, CDR2 SYDVKM. With 2 bases removed from V and 2 bases from J, the gap between germline ends came to 7 bases. DNA for the CDR3: TGTGCCAGCAGTTTACATGGGCCCTACGAGCAGTACTTC. It yields the protein CASSLHGPYEQYF.